This T cell receptor (beta chain) derives from a study of cytomegalovirus exposure and HLA in healthy donors. In the case of this clone: Its antigen is unidentified.

The PCR ran on 60 Vbeta and 13 Jbeta primers. In the authors' methods: Unique TCR beta chains totaled about 78 million in a later count, with approximately 11 million of them shared. The repertoire was sequenced with immunoSEQ multiplex PCR; TCRdb's copy has only in-frame clones and lacks some. The V and J calls and clone size come from that table; D and trimming were worked out from the DNA. The sample holds around 100,000 clones. General study findings and limits: The authors listed 150 to 200 TCR beta chains as cytomegalovirus-associated.

The V gene end was trimmed by 2 bases and the J gene end by 6 bases; junction bases not matched to a gene: 3. The CDR3 is made up of 15 amino acids. CDR1 MNHEY and CDR2 SMNVEV come from the germline V gene (reference sequence). The chain is built from TRBV27 and TRBJ2-1, with 11 bases that match TRBD1. The sequence derives from a woman between 25 and 40 years old in good health and CMV-seronegative. Specimen: PBMCs. Here the CDR3 reads CASSLRDRGSNEQFF. The CDR3 region has the DNA TGTGCCAGCAGTTTAAGGGACAGGGGGTCCAATGAGCAGTTCTTC.